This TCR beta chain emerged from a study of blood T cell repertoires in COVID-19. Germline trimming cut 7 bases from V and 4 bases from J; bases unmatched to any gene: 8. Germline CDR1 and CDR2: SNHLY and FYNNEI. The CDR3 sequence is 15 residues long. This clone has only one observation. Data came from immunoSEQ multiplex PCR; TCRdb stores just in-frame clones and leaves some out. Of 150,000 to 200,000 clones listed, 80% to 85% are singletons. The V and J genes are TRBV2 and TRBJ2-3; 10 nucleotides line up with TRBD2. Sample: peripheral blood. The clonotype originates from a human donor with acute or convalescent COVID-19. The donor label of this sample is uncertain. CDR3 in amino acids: CASTTSGVGADTQYF. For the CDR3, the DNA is TGTGCCAGCACCACTAGCGGGGTTGGGGCAGATACGCAGTATTTT.